This passage covers 20 T cell receptor beta chains from one sample sequenced in a study of T cell responses to AZD1222 COVID-19 vaccine. Only in-frame clones appear in the TCRdb table, and some are missing; sequencing was by immunoSEQ multiplex PCR. The sample records around 150,000 clones, about 93% being singletons. This specimen consisted of peripheral blood, obtained 28 days after the second AZD1222 dose. These receptors all stem from an adult who received the AZD1222 COVID-19 vaccine.

The chain joins TRBV9 to TRBJ1-2; a possible D gene is TRBD1 (5 bases). Germline V gene sequence: CDR1 SGDLS, CDR2 YYNGEE. V lost 0 bases and J lost 6, with 15 bases in between. The CDR3 spans 15 residues. CDR3 sequence: CASSVEGDPYNGYTF. The CDR3 DNA follows: TGTGCCAGCAGCGTAGAAGGGGATCCTTATAATGGCTACACCTTC.

The gene calls are TRBV24-1 and TRBJ2-1; D might be TRBD2 (5 bases). The CDR3 covers 12 residues. The V end was cut by 3 bases, the J end by 9 bases, with 8 bases between. Germline V gives CDR1 KGHDR, CDR2 SFDVKD. CDR3 protein: CATSDVGGEQFF. The DNA of the CDR3 is TGTGCCACCAGTGATGTCGGAGGTGAGCAGTTCTTC.

The V call is TRBV6-5, the J call TRBJ2-7; 9 bases are shared with TRBD1. The junction had 6 bases not matched to a gene; V was cut back by 2 bases and J by 4 bases. CDR3 length equals 15 residues. Germline values: CDR1 MNHEY, CDR2 SVGAGI. CDR3 nucleotides: TGTGCCAGCAGTTACACCGGGACAGGGAATTACGAGCAGTACTTC. This gives the protein CASSYTGTGNYEQYF.

The rearrangement links TRBV28 to TRBJ1-3; 7 nucleotides line up with TRBD1. The CDR3 is made up of 16 amino acids. Trimming removed 4 bases from V and 0 bases from J; junction bases left unmatched: 6. Germline lookup yields CDR1 MDHEN and CDR2 SYDVKM. The CDR3 region has the DNA TGTGCCAGCAGTTCCCTGACAGGGAACTCTGGAAACACCATATATTTT. Its protein product is CASSSLTGNSGNTIYF.

This chain links TRBV6-5 with TRBJ1-2; a possible D gene is TRBD1 (5 bases). Germline lookup yields CDR1 MNHEY and CDR2 SVGAGI. V lost 0 bases and J 2 bases, leaving 13 bases between the germline ends. The CDR3 spans 16 residues. This CDR3 is CASSYSSTVPNYGYTF. The DNA for the CDR3 is TGTGCCAGCAGTTACTCGTCGACAGTCCCAAACTATGGCTACACCTTC.

V gene TRBV28 combines with J gene TRBJ1-2; tentative D call: TRBD1 (6 bases). Germline V gene lookup returns CDR1 MDHEN and CDR2 SYDVKM. Trimming removed 7 bases from V and 8 bases from J, with 17 bases in between. The CDR3 extends over 13 amino acids. This CDR3 is CASKIPGARGYTF. As DNA, the CDR3 is TGTGCCAGCAAGATTCCGGGGGCTCGGGGCTACACCTTC.

The chain carries TRBV29-1 and TRBJ1-4; a possible D gene is TRBD1 (5 bases). The V and J ends lost 2 bases and 12 bases respectively, with 16 bases between them. Germline lookup yields CDR1 SQVTM and CDR2 ANQGSEA. The CDR3 spans 13 residues. CDR3 in DNA: TGCAGCGTTGAACAGCGGGGGAATGGGGAACTGTTTTTT. It encodes CSVEQRGNGELFF.

The chain uses TRBV19 and TRBJ1-2; 10 nucleotides align to TRBD1. The germline V gene has CDR1 LNHDA and CDR2 SQIVND (reference sequence). The length of the CDR3 is 14 residues. V was pared by 9 bases and J by 4 bases, with 8 bases of the junction left unmatched. This CDR3 reads CASRRDRGSYGYTF. The CDR3 coding sequence is TGTGCCAGCCGCCGGGACAGGGGATCCTATGGCTACACCTTC.

The V call is TRBV15, the J call TRBJ2-3; D is unclear. This CDR3 contains 15 residues. Between the trimmed V and J ends, which lost 4 bases and 2 bases, there was a span of 13 bases. Germline V gene lookup returns CDR1 LNHNV and CDR2 YYDKDF (reference sequence). CDR3 coding DNA: TGTGCCACCAGCACAGAAATGAGTTTCACAGATACGCAGTATTTT. As protein: CATSTEMSFTDTQYF.

V usage is TRBV27 and J usage is TRBJ1-3; D gene unclear. The CDR3 is made up of 13 amino acids. The V end lost 6 bases, the J end lost 7 bases, and 13 bases lay between the germline ends. In germline, CDR1 is MNHEY, CDR2 SMNVEV (reference sequence). The CDR3 region is CASRGLLGNTIYF. In DNA form, the CDR3 reads TGTGCCAGCAGAGGACTTTTAGGGAACACCATATATTTT.

This chain connects TRBV6-6 to TRBJ1-6, with D possibly being TRBD1 (5 bases). CDR1 and CDR2 from the germline V gene are MNHNY and SVGAGI (reference sequence). Trimming took off 0 bases at V and 8 bases at J, with 14 bases between the two ends. The CDR3 is 16 amino acids. CDR3 amino acids: CASSYSTALLDSPLHF. The CDR3 nucleotides read TGTGCCAGCAGTTACTCGACAGCCCTCTTGGATTCACCCCTCCACTTT.

The chain uses TRBV2 and TRBJ1-1; a possible D gene is TRBD1 (6 bases). V dropped 5 bases and J dropped 11 bases, with 12 bases sitting between them. CDR1 is SNHLY, CDR2 FYNNEI, per germline. The CDR3 sequence is 11 residues long. As DNA, the CDR3 is TGTGCCAGCAGTCCCAGGGGTTTTGCTTTCTTT. Encoded protein: CASSPRGFAFF. Full variable domain (outside the CDR3, taken from reference TRBV2 and TRBJ1-1): EPEVTQTPSHQVTQMGQEVILRCVPISNHLYFYWYRQILGQKVEFLVSFYNNEISEKSEIFDDQFSVERPDGSNFTLKIRSTKLEDSAMYFCASSPRGFAFFGQGTRLTVV.

V is TRBV4-1 and J is TRBJ2-7, with unresolved D. V was shortened by 0 bases and J by 2 bases, with 14 bases between the two germline ends. CDR1 is MGHRA, CDR2 YSYEKL, per germline. This CDR3 has 16 residues. This chain's CDR3 is CASSQDSVRRAYEQYF. The DNA of the CDR3 is TGCGCCAGCAGCCAAGATTCGGTCCGTCGAGCCTACGAGCAGTACTTC.

The chain joins TRBV4-1 to TRBJ1-2; possibly TRBD1 for D (5 bases). Trimming shortened V by 0 bases and J by 3 bases, and 11 bases separated the two germline ends. There are 15 residues in the CDR3. Germline CDR1 is MGHRA and CDR2 is YSYEKL. CDR3 residues: CASSQEGRADYGYTF. CDR3 nucleotides: TGCGCCAGCAGCCAAGAAGGCAGGGCGGACTATGGCTACACCTTC.

The gene calls are TRBV9 and TRBJ1-1, with 9 positions matching TRBD1. The CDR3 loop spans 15 amino acids. V lost 3 bases to trimming and J lost 5 bases; unmatched junction nucleotides: 8. CDR1 is SGDLS, CDR2 YYNGEE, per germline. The CDR3 loop is CASSASGQGWTEAFF. In DNA, the CDR3 is TGTGCCAGCAGCGCGTCGGGACAGGGTTGGACTGAAGCTTTCTTT.

The DNA of the CDR3 is TGTGCCAGCAGCTTAGCAGGGCCACGCTCTGGAAACACCATATATTTT. It is translated as CASSLAGPRSGNTIYF. The V call is TRBV7-9, the J call TRBJ1-3; D gene uncertain. The V end was cut by 0 bases, the J end by 0 bases, with 9 bases between. From germline, CDR1 is SEHNR and CDR2 FQNEAQ (reference sequence). This CDR3 has 16 residues.

J is TRBJ1-1 and V is TRBV5-1; D uncertain. Germline values: CDR1 SGHRS, CDR2 YFSETQ. Trimming pared 0 bases from V and 0 bases from J, leaving 6 bases between. CDR3 length: 14 amino acids. The CDR3 DNA is TGCGCCAGCAGCTTGGGAGTTTTGAACACTGAAGCTTTCTTT. Its protein is CASSLGVLNTEAFF.

The chain uses TRBV19 and TRBJ1-1; D is unresolved. Per the germline V gene, CDR1 is LNHDA and CDR2 is SQIVND (reference sequence). The CDR3 is made up of 14 amino acids. With 6 bases removed from V and 0 bases from J, the gap between germline ends came to 11 bases. Written as DNA, the CDR3 is TGTGCCAGTAGGGATTCTACAATGAACACTGAAGCTTTCTTT. This codes for CASRDSTMNTEAFF.

In nucleotides, the CDR3 is TGTGCCAGCAGCCGGGGACAGAACACCGGGGAGCTGTTTTTT. Amino acids: CASSRGQNTGELFF. J is TRBJ2-2 and V is TRBV2; tentatively, D is TRBD1 (6 bases). Germline lookup yields CDR1 SNHLY and CDR2 FYNNEI. The CDR3 is 14 amino acids. The V gene lost 6 bases and the J gene lost 1 base, with 9 bases spanning the gap.

This chain joins TRBV27 and TRBJ1-2, with 8 bases fitting TRBD1. This CDR3 comprises 13 residues. J was trimmed by 6 bases and V by 7 bases; bases with no gene match: 7. CDR1 MNHEY and CDR2 SMNVEV come from the germline V gene (reference sequence). The CDR3: CASTTGGSHGYTF. The CDR3 nucleotides are TGTGCCAGCACCACAGGGGGTTCTCATGGCTACACCTTC.